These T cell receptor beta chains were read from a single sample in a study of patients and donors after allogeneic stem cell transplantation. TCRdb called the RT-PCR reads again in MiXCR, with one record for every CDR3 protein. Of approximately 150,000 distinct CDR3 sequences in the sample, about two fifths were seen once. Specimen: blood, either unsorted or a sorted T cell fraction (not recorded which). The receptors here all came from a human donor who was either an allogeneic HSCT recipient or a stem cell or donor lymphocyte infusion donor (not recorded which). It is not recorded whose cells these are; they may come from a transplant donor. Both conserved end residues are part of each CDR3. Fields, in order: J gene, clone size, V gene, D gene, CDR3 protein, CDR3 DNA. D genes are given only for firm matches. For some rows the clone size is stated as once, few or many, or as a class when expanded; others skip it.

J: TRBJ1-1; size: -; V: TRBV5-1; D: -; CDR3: CASSLEMLGPTGTEAFF; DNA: TGCGCCAGCAGCTTGGAGATGTTGGGACCGACGGGAACTGAAGCTTTCTTT
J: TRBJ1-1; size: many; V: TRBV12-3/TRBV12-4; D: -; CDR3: CASSYGGNTEAFF; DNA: TGTGCCAGCAGTTATGGAGGGAACACTGAAGCTTTCTTT
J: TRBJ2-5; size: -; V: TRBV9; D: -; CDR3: CASSVWGAGQETQYF; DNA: TGTGCCAGCAGCGTATGGGGAGCGGGCCAAGAGACCCAGTACTTC
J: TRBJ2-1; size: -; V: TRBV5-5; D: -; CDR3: CASSSLPTRIYYNEQFF; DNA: TGTGCCAGCAGCTCCCTTCCGACTAGGATTTATTACAATGAGCAGTTCTTC
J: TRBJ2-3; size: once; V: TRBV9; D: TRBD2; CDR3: CASSRTGTSLSTDTQYF; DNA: TGTGCCAGCAGCCGGACCGGGACTAGCCTTAGCACAGATACGCAGTATTTT
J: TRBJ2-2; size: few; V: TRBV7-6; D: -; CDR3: CASSLGGKGANTGELFF; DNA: TGTGCCAGCAGCTTAGGGGGCAAAGGGGCGAACACCGGGGAGCTGTTTTTT
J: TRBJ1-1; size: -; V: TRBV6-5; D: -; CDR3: CATTRRGEAFF; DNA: TGTGCCACCACTCGAAGGGGGGAAGCTTTCTTT
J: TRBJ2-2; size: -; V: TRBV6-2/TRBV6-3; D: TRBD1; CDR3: CASSSSGTANTGELFF; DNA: TGTGCCAGCAGTTCTTCCGGGACAGCGAACACCGGGGAGCTGTTTTTT
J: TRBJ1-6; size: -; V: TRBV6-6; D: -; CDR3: CASTAGRVLNSPLHF; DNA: TGTGCCAGCACCGCGGGGAGGGTCCTAAATTCACCCCTCCACTTT
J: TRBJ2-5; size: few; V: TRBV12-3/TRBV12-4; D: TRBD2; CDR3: CASSPTGGGQETQYF; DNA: TGTGCCAGCAGTCCTACCGGGGGGGGCCAAGAGACCCAGTACTTC
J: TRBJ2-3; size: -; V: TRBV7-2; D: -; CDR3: CASSLDPGADTQYF; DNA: TGTGCCAGCAGCTTGGATCCGGGAGCGGATACGCAGTATTTT
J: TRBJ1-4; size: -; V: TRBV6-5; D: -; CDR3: CASSYSRDFEKLFF; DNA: TGTGCCAGCAGTTACTCCCGGGACTTTGAAAAACTGTTTTTT
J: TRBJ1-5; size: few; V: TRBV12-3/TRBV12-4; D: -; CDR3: CASSLHLGGGQPQHF; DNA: TGTGCCAGCAGTTTACATCTGGGGGGCGGTCAGCCCCAGCATTTT
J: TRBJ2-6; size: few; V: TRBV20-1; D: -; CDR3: CSARETRPLNVLTF; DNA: TGCAGTGCTAGAGAGACACGGCCCCTCAACGTCCTGACTTTC
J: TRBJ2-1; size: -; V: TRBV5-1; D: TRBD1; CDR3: CASRHPGQAYNEQFF; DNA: TGCGCCAGCAGGCATCCGGGACAGGCCTACAATGAGCAGTTCTTC
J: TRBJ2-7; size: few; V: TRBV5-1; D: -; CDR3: CASSIRVQNSEQYF; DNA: TGCGCCAGCAGCATCCGGGTCCAAAACTCCGAGCAGTACTTC
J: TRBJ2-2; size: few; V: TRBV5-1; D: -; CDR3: CASSLVEGITGELFF; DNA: TGCGCCAGCAGCTTGGTTGAGGGGATCACCGGGGAGCTGTTTTTT
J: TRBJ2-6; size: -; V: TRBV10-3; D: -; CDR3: CAIKAGISSGANVLTF; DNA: TGTGCCATCAAGGCAGGGATAAGCTCTGGGGCCAACGTCCTGACTTTC
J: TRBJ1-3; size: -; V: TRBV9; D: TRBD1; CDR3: CASSVTGTAGNTIYF; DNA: TGTGCCAGCAGCGTTACCGGGACAGCCGGAAACACCATATATTTT
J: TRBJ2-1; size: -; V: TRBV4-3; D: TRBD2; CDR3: CASSPSGAGLYNEQFF; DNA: TGCGCCAGCAGCCCCTCCGGAGCGGGGCTATACAATGAGCAGTTCTTC
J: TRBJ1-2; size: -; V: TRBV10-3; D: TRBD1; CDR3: CAISEKKTGEDGYTF; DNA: TGTGCCATCAGTGAGAAAAAGACAGGGGAAGATGGCTACACCTTC
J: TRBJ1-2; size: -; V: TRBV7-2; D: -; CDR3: CASSLNSGGGYTF; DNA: TGTGCCAGCAGCTTGAATAGCGGTGGAGGCTACACCTTC
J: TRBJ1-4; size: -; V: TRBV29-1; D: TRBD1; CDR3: CSGQGDNEKLFF; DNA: TGCAGCGGACAGGGGGATAATGAAAAACTGTTTTTT
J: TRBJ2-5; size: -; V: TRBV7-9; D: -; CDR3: CASSFSPRDIYETQYF; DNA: TGTGCCAGCAGCTTTAGCCCCCGGGACATTTACGAGACCCAGTACTTC
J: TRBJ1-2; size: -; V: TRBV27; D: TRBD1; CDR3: CASSLDGTAAYYGYTF; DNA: TGTGCCAGCAGTCTGGACGGGACAGCAGCTTACTATGGCTACACCTTC
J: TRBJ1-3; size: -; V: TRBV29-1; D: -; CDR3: CSVLVREGHSGNTIYF; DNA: TGCAGCGTCCTCGTGAGGGAGGGACACTCTGGAAACACCATATATTTT
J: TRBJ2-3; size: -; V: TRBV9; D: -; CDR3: CASSASYSADTQYF; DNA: TGTGCCAGCAGCGCGAGCTACTCCGCAGATACGCAGTATTTT
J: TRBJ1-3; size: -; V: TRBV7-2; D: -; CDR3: CASSLLTYTGNTIYF; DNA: TGTGCCAGCAGCTTATTAACTTACACTGGAAACACCATATATTTT
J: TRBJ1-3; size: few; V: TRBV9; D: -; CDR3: CASRSQPGNTIYF; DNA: TGTGCCAGCAGGTCGCAGCCTGGAAACACCATATATTTT
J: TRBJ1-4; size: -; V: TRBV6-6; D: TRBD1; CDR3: CASSSNRGQNEKLFF; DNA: TGTGCCAGCAGTTCTAACAGGGGACAAAATGAAAAACTGTTTTTT
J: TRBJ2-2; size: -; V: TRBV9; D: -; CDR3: CASSVGGELFF; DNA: TGTGCCAGCAGCGTAGGCGGGGAGCTGTTTTTT
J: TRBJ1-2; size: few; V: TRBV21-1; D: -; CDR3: CASSKEKGQPADYGYTF; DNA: TGTGCCAGCAGCAAAGAGAAAGGGCAGCCGGCGGACTATGGCTACACCTTC
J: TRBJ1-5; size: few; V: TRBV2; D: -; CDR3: CASSSRGRYQPQHF; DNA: TGTGCCAGCAGTAGCCGAGGGAGATATCAGCCCCAGCATTTT
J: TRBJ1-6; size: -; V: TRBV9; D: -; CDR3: CASSVLAGNNSPLHF; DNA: TGTGCCAGCAGCGTACTAGCAGGGAACAATTCACCCCTCCACTTT
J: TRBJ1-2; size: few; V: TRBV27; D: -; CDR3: CASSLSADTSYTF; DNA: TGTGCCAGCAGTTTATCGGCGGACACTAGCTACACCTTC
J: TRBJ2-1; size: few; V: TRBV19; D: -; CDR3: CASSIEPVEQFF; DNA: TGTGCCAGTAGTATAGAACCAGTTGAGCAGTTCTTC
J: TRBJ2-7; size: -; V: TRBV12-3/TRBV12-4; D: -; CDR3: CASSPPGYEQYF; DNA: TGTGCCAGCAGTCCCCCTGGGTACGAGCAGTACTTC
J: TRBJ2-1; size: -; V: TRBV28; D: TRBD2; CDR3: CASRFGTSVYNEQFF; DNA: TGTGCCAGCAGATTCGGGACTAGCGTGTACAATGAGCAGTTCTTC
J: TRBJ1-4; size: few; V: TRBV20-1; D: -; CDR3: CSAPSSFNEKLFF; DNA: TGCAGTGCCCCTTCCAGCTTTAATGAAAAACTGTTTTTT
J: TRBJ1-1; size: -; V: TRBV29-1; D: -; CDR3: CSVEERGPEAFF; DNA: TGCAGCGTTGAAGAGCGGGGTCCTGAAGCTTTCTTT
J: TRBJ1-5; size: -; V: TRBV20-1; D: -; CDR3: CSARGGGNQPQHF; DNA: TGCAGTGCTAGAGGGGGGGGCAATCAGCCCCAGCATTTT
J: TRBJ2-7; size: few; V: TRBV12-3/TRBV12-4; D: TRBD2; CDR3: CASSRAGGNEQYF; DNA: TGTGCCAGCAGTCGGGCGGGGGGAAACGAGCAGTACTTC
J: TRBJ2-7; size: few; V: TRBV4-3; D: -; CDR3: CASSQDSSSYEQYF; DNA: TGCGCCAGCAGCCAAGACAGTAGCTCCTACGAGCAGTACTTC
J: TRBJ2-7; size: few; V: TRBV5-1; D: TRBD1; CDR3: CASSLAGTAAYEQYF; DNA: TGCGCCAGCAGCTTGGCCGGGACAGCCGCCTACGAGCAGTACTTC
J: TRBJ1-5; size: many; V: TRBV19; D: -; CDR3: CASSMSPLPNQPQHF; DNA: TGTGCCAGTAGTATGAGCCCTTTGCCCAATCAGCCCCAGCATTTT
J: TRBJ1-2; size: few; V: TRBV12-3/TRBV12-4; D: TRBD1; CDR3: CASSFSDRDYGYTF; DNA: TGTGCCAGCAGTTTCAGTGACAGGGACTATGGCTACACCTTC
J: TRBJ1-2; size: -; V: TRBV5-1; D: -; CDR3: CASSLVAGKDGYTF; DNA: TGCGCCAGCAGCTTGGTAGCAGGGAAGGACGGCTACACCTTC
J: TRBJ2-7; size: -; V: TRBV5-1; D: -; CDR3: CASRRLGYEQYF; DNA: TGCGCCAGCAGAAGGTTGGGCTACGAGCAGTACTTC
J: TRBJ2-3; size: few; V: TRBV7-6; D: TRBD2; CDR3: CASSLPGLAGGLTDTQYF; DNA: TGTGCCAGCAGCTTACCGGGACTAGCGGGGGGGCTTACAGATACGCAGTATTTT
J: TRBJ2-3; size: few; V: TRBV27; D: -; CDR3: CASSLVGGGDTQYF; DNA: TGTGCCAGCAGTCTCGTGGGGGGCGGAGATACGCAGTATTTT
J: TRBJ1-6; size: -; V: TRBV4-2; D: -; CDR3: CASSQDPGASSPLHF; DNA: TGTGCCAGCAGCCAAGATCCTGGAGCGAGTTCACCCCTCCACTTT